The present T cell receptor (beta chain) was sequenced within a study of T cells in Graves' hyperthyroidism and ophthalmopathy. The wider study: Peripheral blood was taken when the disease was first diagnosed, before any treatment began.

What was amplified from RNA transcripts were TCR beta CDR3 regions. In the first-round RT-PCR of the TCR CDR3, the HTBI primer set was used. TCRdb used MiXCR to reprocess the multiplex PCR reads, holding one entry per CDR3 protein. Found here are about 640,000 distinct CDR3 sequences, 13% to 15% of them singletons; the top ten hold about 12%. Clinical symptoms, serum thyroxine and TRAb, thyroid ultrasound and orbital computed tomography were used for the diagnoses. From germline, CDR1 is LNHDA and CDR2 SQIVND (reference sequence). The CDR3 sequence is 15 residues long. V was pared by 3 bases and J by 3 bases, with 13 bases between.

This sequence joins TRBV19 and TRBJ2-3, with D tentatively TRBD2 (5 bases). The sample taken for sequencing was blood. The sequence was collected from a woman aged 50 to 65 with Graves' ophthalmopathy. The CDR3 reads CASSIWESGTDTQYF. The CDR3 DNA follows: TGTGCCAGTAGTATCTGGGAGTCAGGTACAGATACGCAGTATTTT.